A selection of T cell receptor beta chains follows, all from one sample in a study of CD8 T cells in Susac syndrome. TCRdb independently ran MiXCR on the immunoSEQ multiplex PCR reads; one entry per CDR3 protein. Of hundreds of thousands of distinct CDR3 sequences listed, 90% to 96% are singletons. Sequences were obtained from CD4+ T cells from PBMCs. The receptor source for this set is a human donor with Susac syndrome. CDR3s include the opening cysteine and the closing phenylalanine or tryptophan. D genes are given only for firm matches. Size is stated for part of the rows, as once, few or many counts, or as a class when the clone is expanded.

J gene,clone size,D gene,V gene,CDR3 protein,CDR3 DNA
TRBJ1-5,.,.,TRBV12-3/TRBV12-4,CASSLNELPQHF,TGTGCCAGCAGTTTAAATGAGTTGCCCCAGCATTTT
TRBJ1-2,.,TRBD1,TRBV7-9,CASSPDRSYGYTF,TGTGCCAGCAGTCCGGACAGGTCCTATGGCTACACCTTC
TRBJ2-1,.,.,TRBV10-3,CAISSPEGSYNEQFF,TGTGCCATCAGTTCGCCGGAGGGTAGCTACAATGAGCAGTTCTTC
TRBJ1-1,.,.,TRBV12-3/TRBV12-4,CASSLARTANTEAFF,TGTGCCAGCAGTTTAGCGAGGACAGCGAACACTGAAGCTTTCTTT
TRBJ2-3,.,TRBD2,TRBV20-1,CSARAGSATRRQYF,TGCAGTGCTCGAGCGGGATCCGCAACCCGAAGGCAGTATTTT
TRBJ1-2,few,.,TRBV12-3/TRBV12-4,CASSWTNYGYTF,TGTGCCAGCAGTTGGACTAACTATGGCTACACCTTC
TRBJ2-1,.,.,TRBV7-8,CASQGMWDEQFF,TGTGCCAGCCAGGGGATGTGGGATGAGCAGTTCTTC
TRBJ1-1,.,.,TRBV29-1,CSAMDPGSAFF,TGCAGCGCAATGGACCCGGGTTCGGCTTTCTTT
TRBJ2-1,.,.,TRBV29-1,CSVTPFDYNEQFF,TGCAGCGTTACCCCTTTCGATTACAATGAGCAGTTCTTC
TRBJ2-1,.,TRBD1,TRBV12-3/TRBV12-4,CASSLATGNEQFF,TGTGCCAGCAGTTTAGCGACAGGGAACGAGCAGTTCTTC
TRBJ1-1,.,.,TRBV12-3/TRBV12-4,CASTDTTMNTEAFF,TGTGCCAGCACCGACACCACCATGAACACTGAAGCTTTCTTT
TRBJ2-2,.,.,TRBV5-1,CASSIPSGDTGELFF,TGCGCCAGCAGCATTCCCTCAGGGGACACCGGGGAGCTGTTTTTT